Included here is one TCR beta chain sequence, with context. Original data processing: Reference gene primer amplification gave estimated nucleated cell counts. Measured with immunoSEQ multiplex PCR; TCRdb has only the in-frame clones, and not every one. The DNA gave D and trimming, while V, J and clone size come from that table. The data contain about 240,000 clones, approximately 85% of them singletons. The data are from a study of blood T cell repertoires in COVID-19. V was pared by 8 bases and J by 7 bases, with 10 bases between. This CDR3 comprises 11 residues. Germline V lookup: CDR1 SEHNR, CDR2 FQNEAQ (reference sequence).

The sequenced sample was peripheral blood. The sequence derives from an elderly man with acute or convalescent COVID-19. The genes are TRBV7-9 and TRBJ2-3; D possibly corresponds to TRBD2 (5 bases). The CDR3 nucleotides read TGTGCCAGCCAGAGGGCGAATACGCAGTATTTT. This translates into CASQRANTQYF.